The rows below give T cell receptor beta chains drawn from one sample of a study of cutaneous CD30+ T cell lymphoproliferative disorder and hepatitis E. TCRdb keeps only in-frame clones here, not all; method: immunoSEQ multiplex PCR. Seen here are more than 6,500 clones, about two thirds observed once, and the top ten hold under 1.4%. Sequenced sample: blood. The receptor source for this set is a human donor with a cutaneous T cell lymphoproliferative disorder associated with hepatitis E virus. The CDR3 runs from the conserved cysteine through the conserved F or W. The order of the fields is CDR3 length, clone size, V gene, J gene, D gene, CDR3 DNA, CDR3 protein. The D gene is left open where the match is weak. Size is stated for part of the rows, as once, few or many counts, or as a class when the clone is expanded.

15	NA	TRBV9	TRBJ1-3	NA	TGTGCCAGCAGTGCCCTTTCGAGCTCTGGAAACACCATATATTTT	CASSALSSSGNTIYF
13	NA	TRBV18	TRBJ2-7	NA	TGTGCCAGCTCACCACCGTCGGCCTACGAGCAGTACTTC	CASSPPSAYEQYF
16	NA	TRBV5-1	TRBJ2-7	TRBD2	TGCGCCAGCAGCCCGGGACTAGCGGTTCCCCTCTACGAGCAGTACTTC	CASSPGLAVPLYEQYF
15	NA	TRBV9	TRBJ1-1	NA	TGTGCCAGCAGCGTAGATTCAGGGCCTTGGGGTGAAGCTTTCTTT	CASSVDSGPWGEAFF
14	once	TRBV4-3	TRBJ2-7	NA	TGCGCCAGCAGCCAAGATGGTGGGCTCTACGAGCAGTACTTC	CASSQDGGLYEQYF
17	NA	TRBV7-2	TRBJ2-1	TRBD1	TGTGCCAGCAGCCCCCTCCGGCCGGGACAGGGGGCGAATGAGCAGTTCTTC	CASSPLRPGQGANEQFF
17	NA	TRBV7-1	TRBJ2-2	NA	TGTGCCAGCAGCTTAGTGGGTCTAGCCGTCAACACCGGGGAGCTGTTTTTT	CASSLVGLAVNTGELFF
15	NA	TRBV10-3	TRBJ1-2	TRBD1	TGTGCCATCAGTGAGTCGCAGGGGGCAGGATATGGCTACACCTTC	CAISESQGAGYGYTF
14	NA	TRBV19	TRBJ2-1	NA	TGTGCCAGTACCATTGCCCTGAGTGACAATGAGCAGTTCTTC	CASTIALSDNEQFF
13	few	TRBV28	TRBJ2-5	NA	TGTGCCAGCAGCCGCAATACGGGGACGACCCAGTACTTC	CASSRNTGTTQYF
14	once	TRBV27	TRBJ2-7	NA	TGTGCCAGCAGTTTAATTTATGGGGTCCACGAGCAGTACTTC	CASSLIYGVHEQYF
16	NA	TRBV7-9	TRBJ2-2	TRBD2	TGTGCCAGCAGCTCCCCGGGACTACAGAACACCGGGGAGCTGTTTTTT	CASSSPGLQNTGELFF
14	NA	TRBV2	TRBJ1-1	NA	TGTGCCAGCACCCCCGAACAGGCGAACACTGAAGCTTTCTTT	CASTPEQANTEAFF
17	NA	TRBV4-3	TRBJ1-6	NA	TGCGCCAGCAGCCAAGATATCGGGCGCTCCTATAATTCACCCCTCCACTTT	CASSQDIGRSYNSPLHF
16	NA	TRBV13	TRBJ2-5	TRBD2	TGTGCCAGCAGCTTAAGGCGGGAGAGCTACCAAGAGACCCAGTACTTC	CASSLRRESYQETQYF
14	NA	TRBV11-3	TRBJ1-1	NA	TGTGCCAGCAGCTTAGCTCCGGGCGACACTGAAGCTTTCTTT	CASSLAPGDTEAFF
14	NA	TRBV27	TRBJ1-2	NA	TGTGCCAGTCGAGGGGCAGATTCTAACTATGGCTACACCTTC	CASRGADSNYGYTF
14	NA	TRBV27	TRBJ1-1	NA	TGTGCCAGCAGCTGGGGGGGAACCCAAGGGGAAGCTTTCTTT	CASSWGGTQGEAFF
15	NA	TRBV5-1	TRBJ1-6	TRBD1	TGCGCCAGCAGCAAATCGACAGGGGGCAATTCACCCCTCCACTTT	CASSKSTGGNSPLHF
14	NA	TRBV10-3	TRBJ2-5	NA	TGTGCCATCCGTCCGGGGGCAGAAAAAGAGACCCAGTACTTC	CAIRPGAEKETQYF
16	NA	TRBV4-3	TRBJ1-5	NA	TGCGCCAGCAGCCAAGATCCCCTCGGGGTCAATCAGCCCCAGCATTTT	CASSQDPLGVNQPQHF
15	NA	TRBV11-2	TRBJ2-1	TRBD2	TGTGCCAGCAGCCCCAGGGACTACCCCTACAATGAGCAGTTCTTC	CASSPRDYPYNEQFF
15	NA	TRBV25-1	TRBJ2-3	NA	TGTGCCACCCACGAGGGCGGGACCCACACAGATACGCAGTATTTT	CATHEGGTHTDTQYF
14	NA	TRBV9	TRBJ2-5	NA	TGTGCCAGCAGCGTACGACCCGCCCAAGAGACCCAGTACTTC	CASSVRPAQETQYF
14	NA	TRBV4-3	TRBJ1-2	NA	TGCGCCAGCAGCCAAACAGGAACGATCTATGGCTACACCTTC	CASSQTGTIYGYTF
13	NA	TRBV5-1	TRBJ2-3	NA	TGCGCCAGCACTGAGGGTGCGACAGATACGCAGTATTTT	CASTEGATDTQYF
17	NA	TRBV6-1	TRBJ2-1	TRBD2	TGTGCCAGCAGTGCGATGGGGCTAGCGGGCCTTTACAATGAGCAGTTCTTC	CASSAMGLAGLYNEQFF
13	NA	TRBV27	TRBJ1-2	NA	TGTGCCAGCAGGAGGGGGGGCAGGTATGGCTACACCTTC	CASRRGGRYGYTF
15	NA	TRBV5-4	TRBJ1-2	NA	TGTGCCAGCAGCTCGATGACAGGTCTAAACTATGGCTACACCTTC	CASSSMTGLNYGYTF
13	NA	TRBV7-6	TRBJ2-7	NA	TGTGCCAGCAGCCGGGACTCGATCTACGAGCAGTACTTC	CASSRDSIYEQYF
8	few	TRBV20-1	TRBJ1-2	NA	TGCAGTGCTAGACCTAATACCTTC	CSARPNTF